Listed below are T cell receptor beta chains from one sample, sequenced in a study of OX40 agonist ivuxolimab in advanced cancers. The method was immunoSEQ multiplex PCR; TCRdb's version includes in-frame clones alone and lacks a portion of them. This table holds 65,000 or so clones, 85% to 95% found once. This material consisted of CD4+ or CD8+ T cells sorted from blood, taken in a trial of the OX40 agonist ivuxolimab. The origin of the receptors is an adult with an advanced solid tumor such as melanoma, head and neck, liver or kidney cancer. The CDR3 runs from the conserved cysteine through the conserved F or W. Expanded clones get a size class; other rows say once, few or many, or leave the size out.

>-|TRBJ1-1|TRBV7-9
CASSLPLGTEAFF
>-|TRBJ1-4|TRBV13
CASSSRRGIETNEKLFF
>-|TRBJ2-5|TRBV13
CASSPGTEETQYF
>-|TRBJ1-1|TRBV25-1
CASSDPGTGRNTEAFF
>-|TRBJ1-2|TRBV27
CASSKGMGYGYTF
>-|TRBJ2-3|TRBV5-4
CASSLGTGGSDTQYF
>-|TRBJ2-6|TRBV27
CASSSETGAGANVLTF
>-|TRBJ1-5|TRBV5-8
CASSLEGQFNQPQHF
>-|TRBJ2-1|TRBV2
CASSPLVGGVYNEQFF
>-|TRBJ2-1|TRBV4-1
CASSQGQAGTRVNEQFF
>-|TRBJ2-5|TRBV29-1
CSVEGTGGVETQYF
>once|TRBJ2-7|TRBV9
CASSRFPGTTYEQYF
>-|TRBJ1-1|TRBV19
CASSIDGLWNTEAFF
>-|TRBJ2-1|TRBV5-4
CASSSYYNEQFF
>-|TRBJ2-7|TRBV6-6
CASSYEAVGADYEQYF
>-|TRBJ2-1|TRBV11-2
CASSPGTRGPYNEQFF
>-|TRBJ2-2|TRBV7-9
CASPTSRNTGELFF
>-|TRBJ2-3|TRBV9
CASSPQTDTQYF
>-|TRBJ2-2|TRBV6-1
CASSVSGGGTGELFF
>-|TRBJ2-7|TRBV11-2
CASSSGLSSYEQYF
>-|TRBJ1-1|TRBV6-5
CASRTGFDEAFF
>-|TRBJ1-1|TRBV7-9
CASLGDSRNTEAFF
>-|TRBJ2-5|TRBV7-9
CASSPPPGGAQYF
>-|TRBJ2-3|TRBV29-1
CSVRDGLNTDTQYF
>-|TRBJ2-3|TRBV7-3
CASSFGGGTDTQYF
>-|TRBJ1-4|TRBV5-1
CASSLTDPIGEKLFF
>-|TRBJ2-3|TRBV27
CASSSSLAGDPDTQYF